This T cell receptor beta chain was retrieved from a study of human T cells and chemical hapten exposure (dated by TCRdb to the early 2020s). About the investigation overall: For sensitization, 2% DPC in acetone was applied to a 2 cm by 2 cm area of upper inner arm skin. Approximately 30 alopecia patients provided blood for TCR sequencing at one to four time points (pre-sensitization, 2, 6 and 24 weeks). The mostly female patient cohort included alopecia areata with under or over 50% scalp involvement, alopecia totalis and alopecia universalis. The study tracked peripheral blood TCR repertoire changes in vivo during primary and secondary sensitization to the hapten diphenylcyclopropenone (DPC) in alopecia patients. Patch testing on the upper back used Finn chambers containing 0.01% DPC, with scoring done after 6 days according to International Contact Dermatitis Research Group standards. Patients additionally received weekly therapeutic DPC doses to the scalp throughout the roughly 25-week study period. Libraries were combined into a pool for sequencing, and differences in TCR yield between samples came mainly from small differences in library volumes within the pool. Blood samples were taken from patients before sensitization (week 0) and at 2, 6 and about 24 weeks after DPC sensitization. The study at large found these results: A positive correlation was found between the number of PT1 expanded TCRs and patch test score, with significance reached at thresholds 8, 16 and 32 but not 4. After repeated subsampling, the strength of the expansion versus patch-test correlation and the threshold at which it became significant changed. Significantly more large CDR3 similarity clusters were formed by expanded TCRs than by pre-sensitization or healthy control sets, consistent with antigen-driven responses. DPC sensitization did not change the number of TCRs with a frequency above 1 in 1000, and there was no evidence of changes in global repertoire structure. Because all patients had alopecia, a presumed autoimmune disease, the immune response of the patients might differ from that of healthy individuals.

A word on this clonotype: Its antigen is unknown. Nothing much larger sits one base from this clone, and base qualities are not available.

The junction shows trimming of 8 bases on V and 3 bases on J, plus 11 bases between the germline ends. Via the germline V gene (reference sequence), CDR1 is LNHDA and CDR2 SQIVND. From its cysteine to its phenylalanine, the CDR3 spans 13 amino acids. CDR3 DNA only is kept here, 39 bases in frame from base 1. The protocol used for the library was RACE. TCRdb records NextSeq 500 as the sequencer. Library preparation attached unique molecular identifiers to individual cDNA molecules for quantitative, reproducible TCR counting. From each blood RNA sample, both TCR alpha and TCR beta chains were sequenced. For the original study's pipeline: A median of roughly 100,000 TCRs per sample was observed, with a range of roughly 20,000 to 700,000. V, J and CDR3 annotation of the TCR reads was performed with the Decombinator software suite. Every sample was subsampled to the same number of TCRs (28,000) for the PS versus PT1 abundance plots. Expanded TCRs were defined as absent before sensitization and observed at least eight times at the 2-week time point. Through fastp at Q25 and MiXCR, TCRdb rebuilt clones from the public reads, retaining in-frame beta chains. A single entry per CDR3 protein holds the most common genes and DNA from its merged rows. The authors' filters were not applied to this entry. This sample has tens of thousands of distinct CDR3 sequences in its table, and around 10% of those were observed once. The ten largest clones represent 1.5% to 2% of the sample.

The meaning of the sample's time point label: patch test 2, 6 weeks after DPC sensitization. In the paper's terms, the treatment or condition label means: therapeutic diphenylcyclopropenone sensitization with weekly scalp DPC. At every patch-test visit, the blood draw took place before the patch test was put on. Patients were considered eligible if aged 18 to 70, diagnosed with alopecia and deemed suitable for DPC therapy, and patients were excluded if pregnant. Total RNA was extracted from unfractionated whole blood that had been collected in Tempus Blood RNA tubes. Recombination joined TRBV19 with TRBJ1-5; the D gene assignment is ambiguous. Sequenced here: whole blood, sampled in connection with sensitization to the hapten diphenylcyclopropenone (DPC). The clonotype comes from a woman aged 45-65 years with alopecia areata. Some clones in this sample may be carry-over from other donors' samples. The CDR3: CASRAFPNQPQHF. The nucleotides are TGTGCCAGTCGTGCATTTCCCAATCAGCCCCAGCATTTT.